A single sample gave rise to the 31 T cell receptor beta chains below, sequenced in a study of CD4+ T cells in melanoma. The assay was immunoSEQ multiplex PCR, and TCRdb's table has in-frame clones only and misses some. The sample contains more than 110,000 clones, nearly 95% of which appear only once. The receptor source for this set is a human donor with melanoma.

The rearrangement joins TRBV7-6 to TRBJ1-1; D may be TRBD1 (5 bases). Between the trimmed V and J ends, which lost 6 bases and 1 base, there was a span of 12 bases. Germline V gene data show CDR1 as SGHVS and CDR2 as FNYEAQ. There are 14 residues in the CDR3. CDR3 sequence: CASRRGTGNTEAFF. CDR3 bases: TGTGCCAGCAGGCGGGGGACTGGGAACACTGAAGCTTTCTTT.

The CDR3 bases are TGTGCCTGGAGTGCTGGGATGAATCAGCCCCAGCATTTT. Its translation is CAWSAGMNQPQHF. The chain links TRBV30 to TRBJ1-5, with unresolved D. Germline values: CDR1 GTSNPN, CDR2 SVGIG (reference sequence). V lost 1 base and J lost 4, with 8 bases in between. The CDR3 consists of 13 residues.

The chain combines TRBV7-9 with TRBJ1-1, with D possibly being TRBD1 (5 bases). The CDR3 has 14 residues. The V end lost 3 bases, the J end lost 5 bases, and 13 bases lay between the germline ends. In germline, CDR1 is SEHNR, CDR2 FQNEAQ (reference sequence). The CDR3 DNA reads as TGTGCCAGCAGCTTCGGGGGTGGTAGGACTGAAGCTTTCTTT. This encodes CASSFGGGRTEAFF.

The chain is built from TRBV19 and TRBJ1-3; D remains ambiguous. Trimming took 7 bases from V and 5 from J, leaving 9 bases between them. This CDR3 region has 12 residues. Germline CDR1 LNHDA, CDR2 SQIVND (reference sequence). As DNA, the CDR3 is TGTGCCAGTAAGAACTTCCGAAACACCATATATTTT. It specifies CASKNFRNTIYF.

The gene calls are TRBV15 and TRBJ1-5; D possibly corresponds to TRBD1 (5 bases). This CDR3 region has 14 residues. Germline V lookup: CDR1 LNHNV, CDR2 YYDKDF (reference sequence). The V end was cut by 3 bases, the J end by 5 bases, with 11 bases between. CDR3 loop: CATSREGQYQPQHF. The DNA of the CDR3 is TGTGCCACCAGCAGGGAGGGGCAGTATCAGCCCCAGCATTTT.

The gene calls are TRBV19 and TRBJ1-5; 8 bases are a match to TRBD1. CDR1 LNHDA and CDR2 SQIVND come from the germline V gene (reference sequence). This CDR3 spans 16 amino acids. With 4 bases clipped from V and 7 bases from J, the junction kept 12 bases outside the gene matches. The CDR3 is CASSTRQGRSGQPQHF. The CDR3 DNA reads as TGTGCCAGTAGTACGAGACAGGGGCGATCGGGCCAGCCCCAGCATTTT.

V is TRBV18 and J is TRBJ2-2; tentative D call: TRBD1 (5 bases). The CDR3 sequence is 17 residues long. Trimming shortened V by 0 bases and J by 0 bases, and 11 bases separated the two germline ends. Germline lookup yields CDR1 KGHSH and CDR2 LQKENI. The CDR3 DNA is TGTGCCAGCTCACCACCTTGGCAGGGCTCGAACACCGGGGAGCTGTTTTTT. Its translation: CASSPPWQGSNTGELFF.

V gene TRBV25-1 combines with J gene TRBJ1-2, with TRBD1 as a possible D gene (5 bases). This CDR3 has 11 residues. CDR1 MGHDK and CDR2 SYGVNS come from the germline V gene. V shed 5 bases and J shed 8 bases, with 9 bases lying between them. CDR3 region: CASSPGSGYTF. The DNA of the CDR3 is TGTGCCAGCAGTCCAGGGTCCGGCTACACCTTC.

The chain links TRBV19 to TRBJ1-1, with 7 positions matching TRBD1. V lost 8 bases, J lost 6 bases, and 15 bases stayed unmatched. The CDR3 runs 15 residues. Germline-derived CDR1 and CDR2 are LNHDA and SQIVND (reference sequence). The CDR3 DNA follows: TGTGCCAGTCGATGGACAGGACTCTATGGCGCTGAAGCTTTCTTT. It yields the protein CASRWTGLYGAEAFF.

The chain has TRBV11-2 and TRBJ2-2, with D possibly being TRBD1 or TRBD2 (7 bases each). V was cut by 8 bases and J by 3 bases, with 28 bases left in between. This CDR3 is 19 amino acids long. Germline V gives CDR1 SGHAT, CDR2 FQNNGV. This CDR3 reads CASETRGGRQNKHTGELFF. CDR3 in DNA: TGTGCCAGCGAAACCAGGGGGGGCCGACAGAACAAGCACACCGGGGAGCTGTTTTTT.

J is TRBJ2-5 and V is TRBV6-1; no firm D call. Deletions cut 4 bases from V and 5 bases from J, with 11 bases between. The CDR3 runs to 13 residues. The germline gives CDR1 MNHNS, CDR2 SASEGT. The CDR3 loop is CASSGQGLETQYF. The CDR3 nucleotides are TGTGCCAGCAGTGGACAAGGGTTGGAGACCCAGTACTTC.

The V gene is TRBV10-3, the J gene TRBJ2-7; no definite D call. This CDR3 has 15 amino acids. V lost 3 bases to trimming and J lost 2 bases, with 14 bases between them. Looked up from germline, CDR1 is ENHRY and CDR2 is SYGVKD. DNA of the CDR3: TGTGCCATCAGTGATGAAAGGGCCTTTACCTACGAGCAGTACTTC. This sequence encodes CAISDERAFTYEQYF.

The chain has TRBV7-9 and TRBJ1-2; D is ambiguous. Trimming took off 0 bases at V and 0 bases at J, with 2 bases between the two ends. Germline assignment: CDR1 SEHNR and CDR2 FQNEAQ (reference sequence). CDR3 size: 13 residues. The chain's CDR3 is CASSLATNYGYTF. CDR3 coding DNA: TGTGCCAGCAGCTTAGCGACTAACTATGGCTACACCTTC.

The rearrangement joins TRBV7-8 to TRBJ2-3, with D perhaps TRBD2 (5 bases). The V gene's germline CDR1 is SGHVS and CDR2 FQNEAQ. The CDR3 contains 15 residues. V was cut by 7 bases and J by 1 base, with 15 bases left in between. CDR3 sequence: CASKVWGAGTDTQYF. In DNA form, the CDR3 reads TGTGCCAGCAAGGTGTGGGGAGCGGGCACAGATACGCAGTATTTT.

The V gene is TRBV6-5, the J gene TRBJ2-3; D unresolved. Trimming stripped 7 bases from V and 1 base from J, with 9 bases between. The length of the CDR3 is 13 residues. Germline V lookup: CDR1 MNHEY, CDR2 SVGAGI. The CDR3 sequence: CASTHEGTDTQYF. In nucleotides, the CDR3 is TGTGCCAGCACCCACGAAGGCACAGATACGCAGTATTTT.

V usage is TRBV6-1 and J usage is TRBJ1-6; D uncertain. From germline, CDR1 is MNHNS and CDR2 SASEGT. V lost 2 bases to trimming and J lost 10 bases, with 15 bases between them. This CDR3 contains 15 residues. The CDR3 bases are TGTGCCAGCAGTGAAAAGATGGGCTGGTTGTCACCCCTCCACTTT. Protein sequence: CASSEKMGWLSPLHF.

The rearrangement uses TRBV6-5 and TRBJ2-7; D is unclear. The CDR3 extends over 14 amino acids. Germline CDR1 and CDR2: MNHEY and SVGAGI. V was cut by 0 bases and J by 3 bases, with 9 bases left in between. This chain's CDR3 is CASSYSREGYEQYF. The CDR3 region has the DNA TGTGCCAGCAGTTACTCTAGGGAAGGCTACGAGCAGTACTTC.

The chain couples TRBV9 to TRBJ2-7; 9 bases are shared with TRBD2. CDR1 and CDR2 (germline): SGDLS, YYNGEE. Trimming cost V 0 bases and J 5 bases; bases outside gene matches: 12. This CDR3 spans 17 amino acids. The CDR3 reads CASSVDSGTSSFHEQYF. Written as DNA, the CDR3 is TGTGCCAGCAGCGTAGATTCCGGGACTAGCTCTTTCCACGAGCAGTACTTC.

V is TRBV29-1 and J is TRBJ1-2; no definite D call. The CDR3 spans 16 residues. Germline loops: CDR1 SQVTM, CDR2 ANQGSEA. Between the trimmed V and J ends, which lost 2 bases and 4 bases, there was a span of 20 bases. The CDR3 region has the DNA TGCAGCGTTGAAACCAACCGGGCCCCTAATCTCTATGGCTACACCTTC. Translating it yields CSVETNRAPNLYGYTF.

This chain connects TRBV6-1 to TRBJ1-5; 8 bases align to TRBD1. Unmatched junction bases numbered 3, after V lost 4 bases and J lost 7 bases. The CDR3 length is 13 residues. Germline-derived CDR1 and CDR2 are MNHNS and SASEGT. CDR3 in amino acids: CASSVDRGQPQHF. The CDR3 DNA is TGTGCCAGCAGTGTCGACAGGGGACAGCCCCAGCATTTT.

The CDR3, as DNA: TGCGCCAGCAGCTGGACCGCAGGCGCGTTTAACACTGAAGCTTTCTTT. Amino acid sequence: CASSWTAGAFNTEAFF. The V gene is TRBV5-1, the J gene TRBJ1-1; D is uncertain. V was cut by 3 bases and J by 2 bases, with 17 bases left in between. CDR1 and CDR2 from the germline V gene are SGHRS and YFSETQ. The CDR3 extends over 16 amino acids.

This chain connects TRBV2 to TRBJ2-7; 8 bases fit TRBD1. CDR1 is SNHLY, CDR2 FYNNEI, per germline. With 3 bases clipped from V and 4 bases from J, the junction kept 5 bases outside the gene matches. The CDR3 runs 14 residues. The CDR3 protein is CASSESRGRYEQYF. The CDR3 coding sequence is TGTGCCAGCAGTGAGTCCAGGGGGCGATACGAGCAGTACTTC. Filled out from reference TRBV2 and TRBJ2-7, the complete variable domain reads EPEVTQTPSHQVTQMGQEVILRCVPISNHLYFYWYRQILGQKVEFLVSFYNNEISEKSEIFDDQFSVERPDGSNFTLKIRSTKLEDSAMYFCASSESRGRYEQYFGPGTRLTVT.

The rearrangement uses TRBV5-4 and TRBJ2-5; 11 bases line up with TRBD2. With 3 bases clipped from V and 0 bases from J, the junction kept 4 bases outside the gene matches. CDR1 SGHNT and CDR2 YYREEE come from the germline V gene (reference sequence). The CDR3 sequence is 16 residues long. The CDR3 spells CASSSVAGGNQETQYF. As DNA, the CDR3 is TGTGCCAGCAGCTCGGTAGCGGGGGGGAACCAAGAGACCCAGTACTTC.

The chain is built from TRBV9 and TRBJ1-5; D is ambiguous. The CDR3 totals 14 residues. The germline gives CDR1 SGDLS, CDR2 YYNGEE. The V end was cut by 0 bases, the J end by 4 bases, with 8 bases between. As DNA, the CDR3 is TGTGCCAGCAGCGTAGGCAGCGAGAATCAGCCCCAGCATTTT. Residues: CASSVGSENQPQHF.

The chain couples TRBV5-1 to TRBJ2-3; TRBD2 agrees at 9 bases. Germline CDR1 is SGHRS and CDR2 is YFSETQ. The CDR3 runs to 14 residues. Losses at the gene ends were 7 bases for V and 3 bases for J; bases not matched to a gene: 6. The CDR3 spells CASGLAGATDTQYF. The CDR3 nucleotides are TGCGCCAGCGGATTAGCGGGGGCTACAGATACGCAGTATTTT.

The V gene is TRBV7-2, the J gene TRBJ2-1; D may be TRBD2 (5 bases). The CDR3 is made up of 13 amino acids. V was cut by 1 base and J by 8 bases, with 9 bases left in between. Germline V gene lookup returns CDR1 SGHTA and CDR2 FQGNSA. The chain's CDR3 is CASSLGSGYEQFF. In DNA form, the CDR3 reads TGTGCCAGCAGCTTAGGGAGCGGCTATGAGCAGTTCTTC.

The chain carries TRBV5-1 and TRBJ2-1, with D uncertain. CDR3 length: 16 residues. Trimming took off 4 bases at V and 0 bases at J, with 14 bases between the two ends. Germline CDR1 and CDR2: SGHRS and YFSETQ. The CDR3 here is CASSATPTGSYNEQFF. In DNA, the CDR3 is TGCGCCAGCAGCGCAACCCCCACTGGCTCCTACAATGAGCAGTTCTTC.

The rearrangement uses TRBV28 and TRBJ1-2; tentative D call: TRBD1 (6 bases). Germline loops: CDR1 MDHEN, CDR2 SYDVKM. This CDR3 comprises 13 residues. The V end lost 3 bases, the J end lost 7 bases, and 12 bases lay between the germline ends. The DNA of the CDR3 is TGTGCCAGCAGTTTTAGGGGGGTTGGTGGCTACACCTTC. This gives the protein CASSFRGVGGYTF.

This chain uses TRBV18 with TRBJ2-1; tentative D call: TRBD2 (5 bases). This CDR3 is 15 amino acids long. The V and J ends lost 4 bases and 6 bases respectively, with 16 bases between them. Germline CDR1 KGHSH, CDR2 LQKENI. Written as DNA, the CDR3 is TGTGCCAGCTCACTCTCCGAGGGTACCTTCAATGAGCAGTTCTTC. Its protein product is CASSLSEGTFNEQFF.

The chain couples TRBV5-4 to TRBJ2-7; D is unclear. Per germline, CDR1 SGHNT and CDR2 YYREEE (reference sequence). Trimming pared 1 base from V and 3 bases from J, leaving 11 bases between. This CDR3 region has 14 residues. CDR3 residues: CASSLTLGGYEQYF. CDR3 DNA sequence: TGTGCCAGCAGCTTGACCCTAGGCGGCTACGAGCAGTACTTC.

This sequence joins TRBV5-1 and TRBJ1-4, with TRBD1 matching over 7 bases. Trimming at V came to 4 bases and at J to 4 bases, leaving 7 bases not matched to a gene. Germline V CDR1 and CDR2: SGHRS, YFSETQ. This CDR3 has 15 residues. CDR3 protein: CASSTQTGDNEKLFF. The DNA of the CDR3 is TGCGCCAGCAGCACTCAAACAGGGGATAATGAAAAACTGTTTTTT.